This entry features one T cell receptor beta chain sequence. The authors ran a second PCR of roughly 6 to 12 cycles using a sample-barcoded 5' primer and a J-beta primer mix. TCRdb redid the calling of the 5' RACE reads with MiXCR, one entry per CDR3 protein. The data contain about a million distinct CDR3 sequences, roughly two fifths of them seen just once; the ten biggest clones take up 13%. This record comes from a study of blood T cells in healthy people across ages. CDR1 is SEHNR, CDR2 FQNEAQ, per germline (reference sequence). The CDR3 covers 15 residues. V dropped 5 bases and J dropped 2 bases, with 13 bases sitting between them.

The source of this sequence is a man aged 18 to 30 in good health. Source material: blood. The J gene is TRBJ1-5, the V gene TRBV7-9; D is undetermined. The CDR3 here is CASSPSTWGNQPQHF. CDR3 in DNA: TGTGCCAGCAGCCCCTCGACTTGGGGCAATCAGCCCCAGCATTTT.